The 17 T cell receptor beta chains given below trace back to one sample, sequenced in a study of cytomegalovirus exposure and HLA in healthy donors. Vbeta (60) and Jbeta (13) primers were used in the PCR. Sequencing was performed with immunoSEQ multiplex PCR; in TCRdb, only in-frame clones are kept and a portion is missing. The sample consists of 90,000 to 130,000 clones, 86% of them appearing once. The sequencing sample was made of PBMCs. Receptors originate from a man aged 40-49 years in good health and CMV-seronegative.

The rearrangement joins TRBV5-1 to TRBJ1-4; D remains ambiguous. The germline V gene has CDR1 SGHRS and CDR2 YFSETQ. The CDR3 is 14 amino acids. V lost 7 bases and J lost 3, with 13 bases in between. The DNA of the CDR3 is TGCGCCAGCTCTGGCGGGGTGGCTAATGAAAAACTGTTTTTT. Its translation is CASSGGVANEKLFF.

The J gene is TRBJ2-7, the V gene TRBV4-1; 10 bases are shared with TRBD2. Germline assignment: CDR1 MGHRA and CDR2 YSYEKL. V lost 1 base and J lost 7; bases outside the gene matches: 10. This CDR3 comprises 16 residues. CDR3 in amino acids: CASSQAERGGRGEQYF. In DNA, the CDR3 is TGCGCCAGCAGCCAAGCGGAGCGGGGGGGCCGTGGGGAGCAGTACTTC.

The V gene is TRBV30, the J gene TRBJ2-3; D might be TRBD2 (6 bases). From germline, CDR1 is GTSNPN and CDR2 SVGIG (reference sequence). V dropped 2 bases and J dropped 1 base, with 16 bases sitting between them. This CDR3 spans 16 amino acids. The CDR3 here is CAWSPLGGRGTDTQYF. The CDR3 nucleotides are TGTGCCTGGAGTCCCCTGGGGGGTAGAGGCACAGATACGCAGTATTTT.

Here the CDR3 DNA reads TGTGCCATCAGTGAAGGAGGGGATACGCAGTATTTT. The encoded protein is CAISEGGDTQYF. The V and J genes are TRBV10-3 and TRBJ2-3; the D gene is possibly TRBD2 (6 bases). The V and J ends lost 3 bases and 6 bases respectively, with 7 bases between them. The germline V gene has CDR1 ENHRY and CDR2 SYGVKD. This CDR3 comprises 12 residues.

The table lists this clone with a few counts. The genes are TRBV6-6 and TRBJ1-3; D unresolved. Per germline, CDR1 MNHNY and CDR2 SVGAGI (reference sequence). V lost 6 bases and J lost 4, with 16 bases in between. The CDR3 consists of 15 residues. Written as DNA, the CDR3 is TGTGCCAGCAGGGGCTCCCCCTCGGGGGGAAACACCATATATTTT. Translation: CASRGSPSGGNTIYF.

The chain is built from TRBV27 and TRBJ2-3; a weak D match, TRBD1 (6 bases). Looked up from germline, CDR1 is MNHEY and CDR2 is SMNVEV (reference sequence). There are 17 residues in the CDR3. Trimming took 2 bases from V and 2 from J, leaving 17 bases between them. The DNA of the CDR3 is TGTGCCAGCAGTTTAAAGCGAGTGGGGGCCGTCACAGATACGCAGTATTTT. Its translation: CASSLKRVGAVTDTQYF.

The chain links TRBV7-9 to TRBJ1-1; D unclear. Germline CDR1 is SEHNR and CDR2 is FQNEAQ (reference sequence). V was trimmed by 3 bases and J by 1 base, leaving 12 bases between them. There are 15 residues in the CDR3. The CDR3 loop reads CASSFNRTSNTEAFF. Here the CDR3 DNA reads TGTGCCAGCAGCTTCAATAGAACCTCGAACACTGAAGCTTTCTTT.

The chain links TRBV2 to TRBJ2-3; 9 positions match TRBD1. The length of the CDR3 is 14 residues. In germline, CDR1 is SNHLY, CDR2 FYNNEI. Trimming removed 10 bases from V and 3 bases from J; junction bases left unmatched: 8. The CDR3 bases are TGTGCCATCAGGGACAGGGAAGGAACAGATACGCAGTATTTT. Translated: CAIRDREGTDTQYF.

In nucleotides, the CDR3 is TGTGCCAAAACACGGGGGGCGGACTACAATGAGCAGTTCTTC. Amino acids: CAKTRGADYNEQFF. This chain connects TRBV2 to TRBJ2-1; D is possibly TRBD2 (7 bases). The V gene's germline CDR1 is SNHLY and CDR2 FYNNEI. This CDR3 contains 14 residues. Between the trimmed V and J ends, which lost 10 bases and 3 bases, there was a span of 16 bases.

The CDR3 spells CASSENPWGESNYGYTF. The CDR3 DNA sequence: TGTGCCAGCAGTGAGAACCCCTGGGGGGAGTCTAACTATGGCTACACCTTC. This chain connects TRBV6-4 to TRBJ1-2, with D maybe TRBD1 (5 bases). The V end lost 3 bases, the J end lost 0 bases, and 17 bases lay between the germline ends. The CDR3 length is 17 residues. Germline V CDR1 and CDR2: MRHNA, SNTAGT.

This clone has a single count. V and J are TRBV5-1 and TRBJ1-1; D gene uncertain. Germline values: CDR1 SGHRS, CDR2 YFSETQ. CDR3 length equals 13 residues. V lost 0 bases, J lost 11 bases, and 14 bases lay in between. CDR3 in amino acids: CASSLGGGIAAFF. The DNA of the CDR3 is TGCGCCAGCAGCTTGGGTGGCGGAATTGCGGCTTTCTTT.

The rearrangement uses TRBV18 and TRBJ2-2, with 10 bases fitting TRBD1. Germline V gene lookup returns CDR1 KGHSH and CDR2 LQKENI. This CDR3 has 17 amino acids. The V segment lost 5 bases and the J segment 6 bases; nucleotides outside the gene matches: 12. This CDR3 is CASSSRQGALEAGELFF. The DNA for the CDR3 is TGTGCCAGCTCATCTCGACAGGGGGCCTTGGAGGCCGGGGAGCTGTTTTTT.

V is TRBV28 and J is TRBJ2-7; D is uncertain. Trimming pared 2 bases from V and 5 bases from J, leaving 16 bases between. CDR1 is MDHEN and CDR2 is SYDVKM in the germline V gene. The CDR3 sequence is 15 residues long. The CDR3 region has the DNA TGTGCCAGCAGTTTAGTACGGTCTTTAGATCACGAGCAGTACTTC. It codes for CASSLVRSLDHEQYF.

This chain joins TRBV5-6 and TRBJ1-2; D perhaps matches TRBD1 (6 bases). Looked up from germline, CDR1 is SGHDT and CDR2 is YYEEEE. The CDR3 runs 16 residues. Deletions cut 4 bases from V and 0 bases from J, with 16 bases between. CDR3 residues: CASSLHGTGTNYGYTF. The DNA for the CDR3 is TGTGCCAGCAGCCTGCACGGTACAGGGACTAACTATGGCTACACCTTC.

The rearrangement joins TRBV7-8 to TRBJ1-2; TRBD1 matches 11 bases. Trimming at V came to 0 bases and at J to 6 bases, leaving 6 bases not matched to a gene. The CDR3 loop spans 16 amino acids. Germline V CDR1 and CDR2: SGHVS, FQNEAQ. The DNA for the CDR3 is TGTGCCAGCAGCTTAGCCCACGGACAGGGGGCAAATGGCTACACCTTC. This sequence encodes CASSLAHGQGANGYTF.

The chain links TRBV6-1 to TRBJ2-7; a weak D match, TRBD2 (5 bases). The CDR3 has 15 amino acids. Trimming shortened V by 6 bases and J by 0 bases, and 15 bases separated the two germline ends. Germline lookup yields CDR1 MNHNS and CDR2 SASEGT. CDR3 loop: CASRVETGSSYEQYF. The CDR3 nucleotides read TGTGCCAGCAGGGTAGAAACGGGATCCTCCTACGAGCAGTACTTC.

This chain links TRBV27 with TRBJ1-1; tentatively, D is TRBD1 (6 bases). Looked up from germline, CDR1 is MNHEY and CDR2 is SMNVEV (reference sequence). The CDR3 has 15 residues. The V and J ends lost 5 bases and 7 bases respectively, with 20 bases between them. The CDR3 loop reads CASSEFGGPVGEAFF. The CDR3, as DNA: TGTGCCAGCAGTGAATTCGGGGGGCCGGTTGGTGAAGCTTTCTTT.